This T cell receptor beta chain appears in the sequencing data of a study of T cell repertoires in cytomegalovirus infection. Overall study: CMV epitopes that were recently identified and HLA-C-restricted were used alongside well-studied HLA-B-restricted ones. Public TCR beta signatures marked donors with CMV infection and the matching HLA.

A word on this clonotype: The antigen is unknown.

One entry per CDR3 protein results from TCRdb running MiXCR on the reads. This table holds 650,000 to 850,000 distinct CDR3 sequences, 29% found once. With V trimmed by 6 bases and J by 5 bases, 8 bases remained unmatched. Germline V gives CDR1 LNHDA, CDR2 SQIVND (reference sequence). This CDR3 spans 15 amino acids. The starting material was cultured CD8+ T cells from PBMCs, obtained from culture after CMV antigen stimulation. The chain links TRBV19 to TRBJ1-1; TRBD1 aligns across 11 bases. The receptor was derived from a human donor in good health (CMV status not recorded). Some clones in this sample may be carry-over from other donors' samples. CDR3 sequence (DNA): TGTGCCAGTAGGATCCCGGACAGGGGGCTTACTGAAGCTTTCTTT. Residues: CASRIPDRGLTEAFF.